This paragraph covers one T cell receptor beta chain sequence. These data belong to a study of a mutant IDH1 vaccine in newly diagnosed glioma. At the level of the study: The therapy given earlier, which was standard therapy, consisted of radiotherapy, temozolomide, or both, and most of the patients received both.

CDR1 and CDR2 (germline): MNHEY, SVGAGI. CDR3 size: 13 residues. Between the trimmed V and J ends, which lost 5 bases and 5 bases, there was a span of 10 bases. Sequencing was performed with immunoSEQ multiplex PCR; in TCRdb, only in-frame clones are kept and a portion is missing. The sample has under 90,000 clones; roughly 78% are singletons. Regarding time point: baseline, week 1 (first vaccination visit). Stated treatment: pre-vaccination baseline after standard-of-care therapy. The sequencing here drew on PBMCs, taken from a glioma patient treated with radiotherapy, temozolomide or both. The chain is built from TRBV6-5 and TRBJ1-3; D perhaps matches TRBD1 (6 bases). This TCR was sampled from a man aged 50-60 years with glioma. The CDR3, as DNA: TGTGCCAGCAGTATGGACAGTCGAAACACCATATATTTT. Residues: CASSMDSRNTIYF.